These 8 T cell receptor beta chains were sequenced from one sample in a study of blood T cells in healthy people across ages. PCR was performed a second time for roughly 7 to 12 cycles using a sample-barcoded 5' primer and a J-beta primer mix. TCRdb processed the 5' RACE reads anew with MiXCR; each CDR3 protein has one entry. The top ten hold approximately 0.71% of the sample, which has around 1,000,000 distinct CDR3 sequences, 20% to 25% seen once. The same sample was also used in a study of T cells of mothers and their children.

The specimen was blood. These receptors were collected from a girl aged 2-15 years in good health.

This clonotype came up a few times. DNA for the CDR3: TGTGCCACCAGTGATTCCGGGGACAGCTGCACCTTC. Protein: CATSDSGDSCTF. This chain joins TRBV24-1 and TRBJ1-2, with 7 bases fitting TRBD1. The V gene's germline CDR1 is KGHDR and CDR2 SFDVKD. The trim removed 2 bases at V and 13 bases at J, leaving 6 bases unmatched. The CDR3 length is 12 residues.

The chain links TRBV12-3 or TRBV12-4 to TRBJ1-4; a weak D match, TRBD1 (6 bases). The CDR3 contains 15 residues. The germline V and J ends were trimmed by 6 bases and 5 bases, with 16 bases remaining between them. The CDR3, as DNA: TGTGCCAGCAGCCTCTCCAGGACAGTCAATGAAAAACTGTTTTTT. Translation gives CASSLSRTVNEKLFF.

This chain links TRBV9 with TRBJ2-7, with 7 bases fitting TRBD2. V lost 3 bases to trimming and J lost 0 bases; unmatched junction nucleotides: 9. This CDR3 is built from 16 residues. The germline V gene encodes CDR1 SGDLS and CDR2 YYNGEE. The CDR3 here is CASSASRGFSSYEQYF. The CDR3 DNA follows: TGTGCCAGCAGCGCCTCGCGGGGGTTCAGCTCCTACGAGCAGTACTTC.

The J gene is TRBJ1-4, the V gene TRBV29-1; weak D call: TRBD1 (5 bases). Germline V CDR1 and CDR2: SQVTM, ANQGSEA. The V end was cut by 4 bases, the J end by 2 bases, with 14 bases between. This CDR3 has 15 residues. CDR3 DNA: TGCAGCGTTGGCCGAAAGGCAGGGACTAATGAAAAACTGTTTTTT. It specifies CSVGRKAGTNEKLFF.

There are a few counts of this clonotype. The chain is built from TRBV12-3 or TRBV12-4 and TRBJ2-4; 7 nucleotides match TRBD1. Unmatched junction bases numbered 3, after V lost 6 bases and J lost 1 base. The CDR3 consists of 14 residues. The CDR3 region has the DNA TGTGCCAGCAGACAGGGGTCGGCCAAAAACATTCAGTACTTC. Translation gives CASRQGSAKNIQYF.

This clonotype was seen a few times. The chain carries TRBV29-1 and TRBJ1-4; no clear D. CDR1 and CDR2 (germline): SQVTM, ANQGSEA. V lost 5 bases and J lost 4, with 11 bases in between. The CDR3 has 13 residues. The CDR3: CSVSRGINEKLFF. Here the CDR3 DNA reads TGCAGCGTTTCCCGGGGAATTAATGAAAAACTGTTTTTT.

The chain couples TRBV10-3 to TRBJ1-3; maybe TRBD1 (5 bases). Between the trimmed V and J ends, which lost 4 bases and 4 bases, there was a span of 11 bases. Germline-derived CDR1 and CDR2 are ENHRY and SYGVKD. This CDR3 has 14 amino acids. DNA of the CDR3: TGTGCCATCAGTGGGGCAGGGTACGGAAACACCATATATTTT. It codes for CAISGAGYGNTIYF.

The genes are TRBV6-6 and TRBJ2-1; tentative D call: TRBD2 (5 bases). V lost 7 bases to trimming and J lost 1 base, with 14 bases between them. CDR1 and CDR2 from the germline V gene are MNHNY and SVGAGI (reference sequence). The CDR3 is made up of 15 amino acids. Here the CDR3 reads CASNVDEGSYNEQFF. The CDR3 DNA sequence: TGTGCCAGCAACGTTGATGAGGGTTCCTACAATGAGCAGTTCTTC.